The 14 T cell receptor beta chains given below trace back to one sample, sequenced in a study of blood T cell repertoires in COVID-19. The data were produced by immunoSEQ multiplex PCR, yet TCRdb's version contains in-frame clones alone and is incomplete. The sample yields hundreds of thousands of clones, about 88% seen once. The sequencing sample was made of PBMCs or T cells enriched from blood (not recorded which). These receptors were collected from a woman aged 45 to 65 who had recovered from COVID-19.

This chain joins TRBV5-4 and TRBJ1-1, with TRBD1 matching 8 bases. Germline V gene data show CDR1 as SGHNT and CDR2 as YYREEE (reference sequence). V lost 5 bases to trimming and J lost 10 bases; unmatched junction nucleotides: 7. The CDR3 runs 12 residues. CDR3 protein: CASRDGQGVAFF. In DNA form, the CDR3 reads TGTGCCAGCAGAGATGGACAGGGCGTAGCTTTCTTT.

This clone has a single count. V gene TRBV18 combines with J gene TRBJ1-5, with TRBD1 matching over 8 bases. CDR1 KGHSH and CDR2 LQKENI come from the germline V gene. CDR3 length equals 16 residues. Losses at the gene ends were 3 bases for V and 4 bases for J; bases not matched to a gene: 8. The CDR3 sequence: CASSPNPTGANQPQHF. The CDR3 coding sequence is TGTGCCAGCTCACCCAATCCGACAGGGGCTAATCAGCCCCAGCATTTT. The entire variable domain, with the rest obtained from reference TRBV18 and TRBJ1-5, is as follows: NAGVMQNPRHLVRRRGQEARLRCSPMKGHSHVYWYRQLPEEGLKFMVYLQKENIIDESGMPKERFSAEFPKEGPSILRIQQVVRGDSAAYFCASSPNPTGANQPQHFGDGTRLSIL.

This chain connects TRBV12-3 or TRBV12-4 to TRBJ1-1, with a possible D match to TRBD1 (6 bases). The CDR3 runs 13 residues. Trimming left V 5 bases short and J 0 bases short, with 7 bases between. CDR3 loop: CASSNRVNTEAFF. As DNA, the CDR3 is TGTGCCAGCAGTAACAGGGTGAACACTGAAGCTTTCTTT.

The chain carries TRBV27 and TRBJ1-6, with TRBD1 matching 9 bases. This CDR3 is built from 16 residues. Losses at the gene ends were 5 bases for V and 6 bases for J; bases not matched to a gene: 8. Germline CDR1 reads MNHEY; CDR2 reads SMNVEV (reference sequence). This CDR3 is CASSLGQGFPNSPLHF. In DNA, the CDR3 is TGTGCCAGCAGTCTAGGACAGGGGTTTCCTAATTCACCCCTCCACTTT.

Of note for this clone: Other DNA sequences in the same sample also yield this CDR3. The chain combines TRBV24-1 with TRBJ1-5, with TRBD1 matching over 8 bases. The CDR3 sequence is 13 residues long. Germline V gene sequence: CDR1 KGHDR, CDR2 SFDVKD. The trim removed 4 bases at V and 6 bases at J, leaving 1 base unmatched. Here the CDR3 reads CATSEQGGQPQHF. CDR3 nucleotide sequence: TGTGCCACCAGTGAACAGGGGGGTCAGCCCCAGCATTTT.

Notes on this clone: One end of the junction is discordant with germline, which a read error may explain. The genes are TRBV6-5 and TRBJ2-2; D is ambiguous. The germline V gene encodes CDR1 MNHEY and CDR2 SVGAGI. CDR3 length: 15 residues. CDR3 nucleotide sequence: TGTGCCAGCAGACCCACGTATGCGAACTCCGGGGAGCTGTTTTTT. Translation: CASRPTYANSGELFF.

This clone has just a few counts. The chain couples TRBV7-2 to TRBJ1-5, with D tentatively TRBD1 (6 bases). The CDR3 is made up of 15 amino acids. Trimming cost V 5 bases and J 2 bases, with 13 bases left between them. Germline assignment: CDR1 SGHTA and CDR2 FQGNSA. The CDR3 is CASSPARGGNQPQHF. CDR3 coding DNA: TGTGCCAGCAGCCCAGCCAGGGGTGGCAATCAGCCCCAGCATTTT.

The chain is built from TRBV19 and TRBJ2-6; D is perhaps TRBD1 (5 bases). Germline assignment: CDR1 LNHDA and CDR2 SQIVND (reference sequence). The length of the CDR3 is 15 residues. Trimming shortened V by 7 bases and J by 4 bases, and 14 bases separated the two germline ends. In nucleotides, the CDR3 is TGTGCCAGTAAGAGTCAGGGATCAGGGGCCAACGTCCTGACTTTC. Protein: CASKSQGSGANVLTF.

The chain links TRBV27 to TRBJ1-1; 7 positions match TRBD1. There are 13 residues in the CDR3. V trimming: 5 bases; J trimming: 3 bases; junction bases outside the gene matches: 3. Germline-derived CDR1 and CDR2 are MNHEY and SMNVEV (reference sequence). Here the CDR3 reads CASSPGTDTEAFF. The CDR3 DNA reads TGTGCCAGCAGTCCCGGGACAGACACTGAAGCTTTCTTT.

The rearrangement uses TRBV11-3 and TRBJ2-1; 11 nucleotides line up with TRBD2. The CDR3 covers 17 residues. Germline V gene data show CDR1 as SGHNT and CDR2 as YENEEA. Germline trimming cut 1 base from V and 2 bases from J; bases unmatched to any gene: 4. CDR3 residues: CASSLGTTSGTYNEQFF. The CDR3 DNA sequence: TGTGCCAGCAGCTTAGGTACGACTAGCGGGACCTACAATGAGCAGTTCTTC.

This chain connects TRBV7-2 to TRBJ1-1, with 9 bases that match TRBD1. The CDR3 has 14 amino acids. J gave up 6 bases and V 5 bases, and 7 bases lay outside the gene matches. Germline CDR1 reads SGHTA; CDR2 reads FQGNSA. In DNA form, the CDR3 reads TGTGCCAGCAGCCAGGGACAGGGAAGACCTGAAGCTTTCTTT. This encodes CASSQGQGRPEAFF.

The CDR3 spells CASSYSTQGNYGYTF. The CDR3 coding sequence is TGTGCCAGCAGTTACTCGACACAGGGAAACTATGGCTACACCTTC. V and J are TRBV6-5 and TRBJ1-2; D perhaps matches TRBD1 (6 bases). CDR1 MNHEY and CDR2 SVGAGI come from the germline V gene. The germline V and J ends were trimmed by 0 bases and 2 bases, with 10 bases remaining between them. The length of the CDR3 is 15 residues.

This clone was counted once. This CDR3 reads CASSQDGTGDQPQHF. The CDR3 nucleotides read TGTGCCAGCAGCCAAGACGGGACAGGGGATCAGCCCCAGCATTTT. V usage is TRBV3-1 (or the pseudogene TRBV3-2) and J usage is TRBJ1-5; 10 nucleotides align to TRBD1. The CDR3 covers 15 residues. The germline CDR1 and CDR2 sequences are LGHDT and YNNKEL (reference sequence). V shed 0 bases and J 5 bases; nucleotides not matched to a gene: 1.

The chain employs TRBV11-3 and TRBJ2-1, with D possibly being TRBD2 (6 bases). The V gene's germline CDR1 is SGHNT and CDR2 YENEEA. The CDR3 extends over 16 amino acids. V lost 2 bases and J 3 bases, leaving 14 bases between the germline ends. CDR3 loop: CASSLSGTSYYNEQFF. The CDR3 nucleotides read TGTGCCAGCAGCTTATCCGGGACTTCGTACTACAATGAGCAGTTCTTC.